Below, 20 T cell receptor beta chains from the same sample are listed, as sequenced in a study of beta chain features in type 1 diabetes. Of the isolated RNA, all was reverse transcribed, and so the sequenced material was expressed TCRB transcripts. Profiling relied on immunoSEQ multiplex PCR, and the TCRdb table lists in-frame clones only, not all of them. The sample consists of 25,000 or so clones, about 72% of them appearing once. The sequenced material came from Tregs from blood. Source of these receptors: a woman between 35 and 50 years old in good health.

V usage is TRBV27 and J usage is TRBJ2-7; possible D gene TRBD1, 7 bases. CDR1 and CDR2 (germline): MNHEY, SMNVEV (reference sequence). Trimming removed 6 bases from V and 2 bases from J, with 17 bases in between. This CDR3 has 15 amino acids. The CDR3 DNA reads TGTGCCAGCAGAACCGCAGGGGGGATGGCCTACGAGCAGTACTTC. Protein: CASRTAGGMAYEQYF.

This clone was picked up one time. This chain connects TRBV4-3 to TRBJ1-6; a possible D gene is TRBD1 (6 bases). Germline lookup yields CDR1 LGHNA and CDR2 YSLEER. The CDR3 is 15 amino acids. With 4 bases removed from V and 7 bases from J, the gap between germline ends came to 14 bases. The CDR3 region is CASSRSGAQNSPLHF. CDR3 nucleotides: TGCGCCAGCAGCCGCTCAGGGGCACAGAATTCACCCCTCCACTTT.

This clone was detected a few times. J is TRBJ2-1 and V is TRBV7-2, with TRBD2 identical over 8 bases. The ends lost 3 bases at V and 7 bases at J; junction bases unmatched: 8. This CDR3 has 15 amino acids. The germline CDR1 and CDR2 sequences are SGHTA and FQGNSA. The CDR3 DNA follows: TGTGCCAGCAGCTTCCCCGGGGGGGCCAGAAATGAGCAGTTCTTC. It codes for CASSFPGGARNEQFF.

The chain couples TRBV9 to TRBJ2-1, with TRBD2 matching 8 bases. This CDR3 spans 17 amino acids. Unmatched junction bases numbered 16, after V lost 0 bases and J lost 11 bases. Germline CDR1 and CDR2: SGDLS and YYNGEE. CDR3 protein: CASSVAPATGSGGKQFF. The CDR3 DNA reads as TGTGCCAGCAGCGTAGCCCCAGCGACGGGGAGCGGGGGTAAGCAGTTCTTC. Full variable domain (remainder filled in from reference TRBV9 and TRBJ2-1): DSGVTQTPKHLITATGQRVTLRCSPRSGDLSVYWYQQSLDQGLQFLIQYYNGEERAKGNILERFSAQQFPDLHSELNLSSLELGDSALYFCASSVAPATGSGGKQFFGPGTRLTVL.

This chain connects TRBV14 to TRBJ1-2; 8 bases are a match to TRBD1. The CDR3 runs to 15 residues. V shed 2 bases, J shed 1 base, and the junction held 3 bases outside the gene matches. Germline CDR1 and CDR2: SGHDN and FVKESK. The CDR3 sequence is CASSQSTGVNYGYTF. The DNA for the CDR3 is TGTGCCAGCAGCCAATCGACAGGGGTTAACTATGGCTACACCTTC.

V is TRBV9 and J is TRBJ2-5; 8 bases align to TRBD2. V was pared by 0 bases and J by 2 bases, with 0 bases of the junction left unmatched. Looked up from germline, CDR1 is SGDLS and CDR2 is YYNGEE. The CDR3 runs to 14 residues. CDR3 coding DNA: TGTGCCAGCAGCGTAGCTAGCGGGCAAGAGACCCAGTACTTC. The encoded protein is CASSVASGQETQYF.

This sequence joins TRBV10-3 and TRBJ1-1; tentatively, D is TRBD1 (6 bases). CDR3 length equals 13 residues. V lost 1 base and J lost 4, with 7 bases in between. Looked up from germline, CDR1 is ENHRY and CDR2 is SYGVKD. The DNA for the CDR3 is TGTGCCATCAGTGAGTTCAGGGGCACTGAAGCTTTCTTT. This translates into CAISEFRGTEAFF.

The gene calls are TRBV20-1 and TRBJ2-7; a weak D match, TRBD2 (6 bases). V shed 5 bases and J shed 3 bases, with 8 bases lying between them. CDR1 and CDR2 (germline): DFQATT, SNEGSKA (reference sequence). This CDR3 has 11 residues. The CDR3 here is CSAWGLYEQYF. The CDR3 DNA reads TGCAGTGCTTGGGGACTCTACGAGCAGTACTTC.

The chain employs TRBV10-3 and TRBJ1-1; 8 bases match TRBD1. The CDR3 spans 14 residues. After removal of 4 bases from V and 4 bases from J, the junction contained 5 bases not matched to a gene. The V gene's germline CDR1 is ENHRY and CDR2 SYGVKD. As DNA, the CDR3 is TGTGCCATCAGTGGACAGGGGTTGGGCACTGAAGCTTTCTTT. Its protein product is CAISGQGLGTEAFF.

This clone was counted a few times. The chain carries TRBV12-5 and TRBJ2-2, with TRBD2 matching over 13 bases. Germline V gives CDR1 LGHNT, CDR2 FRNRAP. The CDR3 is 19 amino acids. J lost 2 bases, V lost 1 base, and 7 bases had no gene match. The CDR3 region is CASGLALLAGGRNTGELFF. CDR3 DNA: TGTGCTAGTGGTTTGGCCTTACTAGCGGGGGGGAGAAACACCGGGGAGCTGTTTTTT.

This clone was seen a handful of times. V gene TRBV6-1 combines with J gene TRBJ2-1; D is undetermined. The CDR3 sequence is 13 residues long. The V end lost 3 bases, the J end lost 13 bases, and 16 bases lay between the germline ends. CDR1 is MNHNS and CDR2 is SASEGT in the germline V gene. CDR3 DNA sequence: TGTGCCAGCAGTGAGTCGAGAAGTGCCCTACAGTTCTTC. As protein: CASSESRSALQFF.

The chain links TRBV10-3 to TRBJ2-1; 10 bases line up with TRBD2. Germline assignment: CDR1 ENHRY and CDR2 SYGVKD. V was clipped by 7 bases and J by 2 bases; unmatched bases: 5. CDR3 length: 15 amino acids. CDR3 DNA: TGTGCCATCACCCCCGGGACTAGCGCCTACAATGAGCAGTTCTTC. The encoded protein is CAITPGTSAYNEQFF.

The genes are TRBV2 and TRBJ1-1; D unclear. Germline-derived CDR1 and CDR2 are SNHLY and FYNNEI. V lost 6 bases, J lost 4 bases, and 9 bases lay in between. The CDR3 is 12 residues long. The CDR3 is CASRLEGTEAFF. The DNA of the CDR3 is TGTGCCAGCAGATTGGAGGGCACTGAAGCTTTCTTT. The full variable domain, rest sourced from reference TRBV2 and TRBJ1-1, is EPEVTQTPSHQVTQMGQEVILRCVPISNHLYFYWYRQILGQKVEFLVSFYNNEISEKSEIFDDQFSVERPDGSNFTLKIRSTKLEDSAMYFCASRLEGTEAFFGQGTRLTVV.

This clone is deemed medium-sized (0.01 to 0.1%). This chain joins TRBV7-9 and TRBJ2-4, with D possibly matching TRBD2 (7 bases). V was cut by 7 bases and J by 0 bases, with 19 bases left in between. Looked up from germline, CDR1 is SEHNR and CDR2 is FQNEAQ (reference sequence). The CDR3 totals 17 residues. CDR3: CASTPKRGGLAKNIQYF. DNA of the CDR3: TGTGCCAGCACCCCCAAAAGGGGGGGATTAGCCAAAAACATTCAGTACTTC. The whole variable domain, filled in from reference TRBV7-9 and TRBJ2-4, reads DTGVSQNPRHKITKRGQNVTFRCDPISEHNRLYWYRQTLGQGPEFLTYFQNEAQLEKSRLLSDRFSAERPKGSFSTLEIQRTEQGDSAMYLCASTPKRGGLAKNIQYFGAGTRLSVL.

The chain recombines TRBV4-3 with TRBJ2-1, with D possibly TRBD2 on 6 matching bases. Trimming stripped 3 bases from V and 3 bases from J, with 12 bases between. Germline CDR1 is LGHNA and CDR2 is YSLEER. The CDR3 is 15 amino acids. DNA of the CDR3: TGCGCCAGCAGCCAGGCGGGAAGATACTACAATGAGCAGTTCTTC. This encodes CASSQAGRYYNEQFF.

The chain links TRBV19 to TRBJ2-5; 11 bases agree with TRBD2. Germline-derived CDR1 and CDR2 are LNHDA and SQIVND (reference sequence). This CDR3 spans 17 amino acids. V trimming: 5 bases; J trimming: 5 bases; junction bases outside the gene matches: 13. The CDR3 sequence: CASSWSSGGSIEETQYF. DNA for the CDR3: TGTGCCAGTAGTTGGTCTAGCGGGGGGTCCATCGAGGAGACCCAGTACTTC.

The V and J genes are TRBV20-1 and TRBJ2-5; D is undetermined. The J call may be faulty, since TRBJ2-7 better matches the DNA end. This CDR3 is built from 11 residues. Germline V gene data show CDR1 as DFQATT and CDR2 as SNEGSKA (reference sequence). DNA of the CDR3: TGCAGTGCTAGGCTCGGGTACGAGCAGTACTTC. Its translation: CSARLGYEQYF.

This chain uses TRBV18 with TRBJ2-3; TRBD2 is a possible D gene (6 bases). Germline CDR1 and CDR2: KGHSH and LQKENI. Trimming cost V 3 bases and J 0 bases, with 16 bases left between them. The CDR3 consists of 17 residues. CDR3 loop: CASSPKPGDRSTDTQYF. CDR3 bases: TGTGCCAGCTCACCGAAACCGGGGGACCGGAGCACAGATACGCAGTATTTT.

CDR3 sequence: CASSSSGGSYGYTF. The CDR3 coding sequence is TGCGCCAGCAGCTCTTCAGGGGGGAGCTATGGCTACACCTTC. This chain joins TRBV5-1 and TRBJ1-2; 7 bases map to TRBD1. CDR1 SGHRS and CDR2 YFSETQ come from the germline V gene. The CDR3 length is 14 residues. V lost 3 bases and J lost 4; bases outside the gene matches: 6.

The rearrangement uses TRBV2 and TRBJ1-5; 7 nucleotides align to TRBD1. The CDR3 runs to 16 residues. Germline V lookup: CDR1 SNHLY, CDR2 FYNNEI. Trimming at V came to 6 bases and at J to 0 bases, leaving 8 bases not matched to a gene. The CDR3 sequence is CASRRSGQVSNQPQHF. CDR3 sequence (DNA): TGTGCCAGCAGAAGATCCGGACAGGTTAGCAATCAGCCCCAGCATTTT. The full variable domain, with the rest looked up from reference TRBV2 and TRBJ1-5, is EPEVTQTPSHQVTQMGQEVILRCVPISNHLYFYWYRQILGQKVEFLVSFYNNEISEKSEIFDDQFSVERPDGSNFTLKIRSTKLEDSAMYFCASRRSGQVSNQPQHFGDGTRLSIL.